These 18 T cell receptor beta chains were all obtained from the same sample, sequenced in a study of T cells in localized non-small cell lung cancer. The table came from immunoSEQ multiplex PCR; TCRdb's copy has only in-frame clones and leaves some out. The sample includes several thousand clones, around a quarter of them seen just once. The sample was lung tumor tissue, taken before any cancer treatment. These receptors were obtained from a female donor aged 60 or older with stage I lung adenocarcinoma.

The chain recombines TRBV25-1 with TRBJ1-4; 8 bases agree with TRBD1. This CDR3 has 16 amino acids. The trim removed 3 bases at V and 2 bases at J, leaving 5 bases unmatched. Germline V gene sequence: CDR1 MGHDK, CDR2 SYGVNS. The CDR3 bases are TGTGCCAGCAGTGAGTCCAGGGGGCGGACTAATGAAAAACTGTTTTTT. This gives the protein CASSESRGRTNEKLFF.

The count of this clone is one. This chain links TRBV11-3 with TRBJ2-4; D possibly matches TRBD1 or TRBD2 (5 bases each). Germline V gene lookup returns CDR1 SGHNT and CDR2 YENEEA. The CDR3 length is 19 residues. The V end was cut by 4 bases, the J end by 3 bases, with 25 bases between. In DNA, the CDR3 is TGTGCCAGCAGCTCTAGTCGGGGCGCGTCGTTCGGAGGCAAAAACATTCAGTACTTC. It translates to CASSSSRGASFGGKNIQYF.

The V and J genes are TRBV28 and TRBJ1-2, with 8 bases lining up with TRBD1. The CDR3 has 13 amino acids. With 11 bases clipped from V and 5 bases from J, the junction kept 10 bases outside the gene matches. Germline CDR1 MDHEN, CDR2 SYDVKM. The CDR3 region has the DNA TGTGCCGCCCGGACAGGGTTTTTATATGGCTACACCTTC. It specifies CAARTGFLYGYTF.

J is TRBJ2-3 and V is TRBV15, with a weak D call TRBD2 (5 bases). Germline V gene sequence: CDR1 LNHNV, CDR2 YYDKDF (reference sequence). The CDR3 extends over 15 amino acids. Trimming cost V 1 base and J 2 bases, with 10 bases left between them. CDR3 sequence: CATSRARLNTDTQYF. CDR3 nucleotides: TGTGCCACCAGCAGAGCGCGACTAAACACAGATACGCAGTATTTT. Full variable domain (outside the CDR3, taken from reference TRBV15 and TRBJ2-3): DAMVIQNPRYQVTQFGKPVTLSCSQTLNHNVMYWYQQKSSQAPKLLFHYYDKDFNNEADTPDNFQSRRPNTSFCFLDIRSPGLGDTAMYLCATSRARLNTDTQYFGPGTRLTVL.

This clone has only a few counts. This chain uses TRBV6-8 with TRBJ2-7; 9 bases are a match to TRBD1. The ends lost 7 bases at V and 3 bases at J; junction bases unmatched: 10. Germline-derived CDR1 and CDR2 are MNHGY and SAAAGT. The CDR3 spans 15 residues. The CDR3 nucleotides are TGTGCCAGCATTCCGGGACAGGGTATTTTCTACGAGCAGTACTTC. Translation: CASIPGQGIFYEQYF.

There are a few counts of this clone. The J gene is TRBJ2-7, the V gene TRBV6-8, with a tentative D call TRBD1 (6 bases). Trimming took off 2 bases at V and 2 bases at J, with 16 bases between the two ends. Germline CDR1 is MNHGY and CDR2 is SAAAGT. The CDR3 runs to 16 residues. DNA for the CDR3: TGTGCCAGCAGTTACGCGGCCCCGACAGGACCCTACGAGCAGTACTTC. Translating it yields CASSYAAPTGPYEQYF.

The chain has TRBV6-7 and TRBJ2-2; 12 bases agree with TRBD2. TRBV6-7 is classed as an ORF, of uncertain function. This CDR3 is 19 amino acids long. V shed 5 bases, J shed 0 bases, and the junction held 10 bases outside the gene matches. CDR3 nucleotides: TGTGCCAGCAGTCTCCCGAGACTAGCGGGGGCCTCGAACACCGGGGAGCTGTTTTTT. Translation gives CASSLPRLAGASNTGELFF.

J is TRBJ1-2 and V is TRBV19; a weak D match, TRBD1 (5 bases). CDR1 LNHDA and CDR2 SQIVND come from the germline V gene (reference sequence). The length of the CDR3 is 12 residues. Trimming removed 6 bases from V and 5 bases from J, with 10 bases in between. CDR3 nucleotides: TGTGCCAGTAGATCTACAGGTTATGGCTACACCTTC. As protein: CASRSTGYGYTF.

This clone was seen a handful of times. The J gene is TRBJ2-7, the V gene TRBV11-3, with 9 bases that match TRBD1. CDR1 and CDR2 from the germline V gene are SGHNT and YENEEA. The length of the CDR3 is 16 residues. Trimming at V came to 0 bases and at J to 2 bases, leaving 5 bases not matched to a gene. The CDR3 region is CASSLDAGTGPYEQYF. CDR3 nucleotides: TGTGCCAGCAGCTTAGATGCCGGGACAGGGCCCTACGAGCAGTACTTC.

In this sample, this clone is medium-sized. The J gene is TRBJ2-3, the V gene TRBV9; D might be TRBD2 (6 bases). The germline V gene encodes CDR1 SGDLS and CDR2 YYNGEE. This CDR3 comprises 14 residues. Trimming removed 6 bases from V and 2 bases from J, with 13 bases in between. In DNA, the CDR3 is TGTGCCAGCACCCTTGCGGGGAACACAGATACGCAGTATTTT. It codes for CASTLAGNTDTQYF.

In DNA form, the CDR3 reads TGTGCCAGCAGCTTACCCGGGAGGGGAGGCGAGACCCAGTACTTC. Translation gives CASSLPGRGGETQYF. The chain has TRBV11-3 and TRBJ2-5, with 8 bases fitting TRBD2. Trimming at V came to 2 bases and at J to 5 bases, leaving 7 bases not matched to a gene. CDR3 length: 15 residues. CDR1 is SGHNT and CDR2 is YENEEA in the germline V gene.

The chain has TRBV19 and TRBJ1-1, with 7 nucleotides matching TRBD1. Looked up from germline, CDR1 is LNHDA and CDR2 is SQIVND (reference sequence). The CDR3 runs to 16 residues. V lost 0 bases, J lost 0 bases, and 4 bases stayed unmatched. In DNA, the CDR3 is TGTGCCAGTAGTATAGACCTACAGGGGATGAACACTGAAGCTTTCTTT. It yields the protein CASSIDLQGMNTEAFF.

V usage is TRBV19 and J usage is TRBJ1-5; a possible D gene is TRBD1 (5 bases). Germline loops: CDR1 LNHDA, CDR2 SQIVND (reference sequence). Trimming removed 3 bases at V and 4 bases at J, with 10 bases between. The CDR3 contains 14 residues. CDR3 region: CASSMGDGNQPQHF. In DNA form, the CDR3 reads TGTGCCAGTAGTATGGGGGACGGTAATCAGCCCCAGCATTTT.

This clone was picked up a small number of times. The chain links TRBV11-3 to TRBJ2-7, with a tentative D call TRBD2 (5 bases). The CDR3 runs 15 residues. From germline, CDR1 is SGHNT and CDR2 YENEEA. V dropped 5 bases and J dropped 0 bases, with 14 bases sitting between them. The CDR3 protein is CASSPIALSSYEQYF. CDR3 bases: TGTGCCAGCAGCCCGATAGCGCTAAGCTCCTACGAGCAGTACTTC.

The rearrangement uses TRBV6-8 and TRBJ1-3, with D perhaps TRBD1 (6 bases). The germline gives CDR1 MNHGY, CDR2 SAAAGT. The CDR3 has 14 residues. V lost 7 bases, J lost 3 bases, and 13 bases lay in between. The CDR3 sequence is CASTDRIYGNTIYF. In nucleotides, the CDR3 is TGTGCCAGCACCGACAGGATATATGGAAACACCATATATTTT.

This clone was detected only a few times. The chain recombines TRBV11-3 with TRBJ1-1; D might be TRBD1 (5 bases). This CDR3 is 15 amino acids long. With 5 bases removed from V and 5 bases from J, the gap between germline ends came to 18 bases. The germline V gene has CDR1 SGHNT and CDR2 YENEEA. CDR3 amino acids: CASSQGRQGGTEAFF. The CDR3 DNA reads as TGTGCCAGCAGCCAAGGGAGGCAGGGTGGAACTGAAGCTTTCTTT.

The CDR3, as DNA: TGTGCCAGTAGCGCTCTTACAGGGTCTCGCAATCAGCCCCAGCATTTT. Residues: CASSALTGSRNQPQHF. The chain employs TRBV19 and TRBJ1-5; TRBD1 might be the D (6 bases). This CDR3 has 16 residues. V was shortened by 6 bases and J by 2 bases, with 17 bases between the two germline ends. Germline assignment: CDR1 LNHDA and CDR2 SQIVND (reference sequence).

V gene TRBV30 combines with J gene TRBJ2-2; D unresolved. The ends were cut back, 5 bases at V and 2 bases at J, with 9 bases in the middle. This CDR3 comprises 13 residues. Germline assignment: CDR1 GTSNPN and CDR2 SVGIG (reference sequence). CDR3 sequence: CAWDRHNTGELFF. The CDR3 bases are TGTGCCTGGGATAGACACAACACCGGGGAGCTGTTTTTT.